This T cell receptor beta chain stems from a study of radiation and T cells in renal cell carcinoma. CDR3 length: 17 amino acids. CDR1 is SEHNR, CDR2 FQNEAQ, per germline (reference sequence). V lost 2 bases to trimming and J lost 0 bases, with 14 bases between them. The time point: blood 4 weeks post-SBRT, at nephrectomy. The treatment is: 15 Gy SBRT to primary tumor, nephrectomy 4 weeks later. Libraries were prepared by immunoSEQ multiplex PCR; TCRdb keeps only in-frame clonotypes and omits some of them. The data show 150,000 to 200,000 clones, less than 90% seen once. The receptor was derived from a woman between 45 and 60 years old with renal cell carcinoma. The J gene is TRBJ1-3, the V gene TRBV7-9, with D maybe TRBD1 (5 bases). The sample here was blood, taken from a patient whose treatment included radiotherapy and nephrectomy. The CDR3 loop reads CASSLSGVRDSGNTIYF. CDR3 in DNA: TGTGCCAGCAGCTTATCGGGCGTCAGGGACTCTGGAAACACCATATATTTT.